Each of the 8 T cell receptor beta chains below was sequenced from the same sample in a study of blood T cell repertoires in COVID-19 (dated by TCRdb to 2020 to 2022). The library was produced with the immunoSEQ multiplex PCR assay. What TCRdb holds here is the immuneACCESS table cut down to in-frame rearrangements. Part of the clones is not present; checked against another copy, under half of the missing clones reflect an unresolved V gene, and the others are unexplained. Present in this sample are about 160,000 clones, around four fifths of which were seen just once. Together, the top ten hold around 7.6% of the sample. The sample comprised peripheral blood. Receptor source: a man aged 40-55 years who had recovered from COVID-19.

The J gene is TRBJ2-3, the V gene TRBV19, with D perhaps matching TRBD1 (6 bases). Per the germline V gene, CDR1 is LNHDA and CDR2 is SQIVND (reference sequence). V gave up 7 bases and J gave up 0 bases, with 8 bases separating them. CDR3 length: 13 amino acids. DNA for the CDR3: TGTGCCAGTACAGGGGCGAGCACAGATACGCAGTATTTT. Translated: CASTGASTDTQYF.

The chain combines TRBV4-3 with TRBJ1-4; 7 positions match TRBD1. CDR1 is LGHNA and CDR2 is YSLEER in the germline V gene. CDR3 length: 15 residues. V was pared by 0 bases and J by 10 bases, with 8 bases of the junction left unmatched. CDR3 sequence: CASSQEDRVFGKLFF. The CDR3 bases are TGCGCCAGCAGCCAAGAAGACAGGGTATTTGGAAAACTGTTTTTT.

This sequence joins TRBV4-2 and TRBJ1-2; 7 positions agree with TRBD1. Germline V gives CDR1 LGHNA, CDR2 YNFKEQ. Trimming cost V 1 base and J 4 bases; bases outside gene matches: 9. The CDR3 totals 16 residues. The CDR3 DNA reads TGTGCCAGCAGCCAAGTTTCTACAGGGGCCGCCTATGGCTACACCTTC. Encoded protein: CASSQVSTGAAYGYTF.

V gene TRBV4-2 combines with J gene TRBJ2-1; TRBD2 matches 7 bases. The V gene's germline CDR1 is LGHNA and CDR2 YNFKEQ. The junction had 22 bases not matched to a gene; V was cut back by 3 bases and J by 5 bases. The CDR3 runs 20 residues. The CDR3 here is CASSHLTDLLGRDYHNEQFF. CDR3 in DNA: TGTGCCAGCAGCCACCTCACGGACTTACTGGGCCGGGACTACCACAATGAGCAGTTCTTC.

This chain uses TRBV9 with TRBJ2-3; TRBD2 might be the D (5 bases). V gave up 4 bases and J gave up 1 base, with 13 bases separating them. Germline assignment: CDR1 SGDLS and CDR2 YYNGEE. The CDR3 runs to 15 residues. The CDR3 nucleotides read TGTGCCAGCAGCACAAGAGGGTTCGGCACAGATACGCAGTATTTT. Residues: CASSTRGFGTDTQYF.

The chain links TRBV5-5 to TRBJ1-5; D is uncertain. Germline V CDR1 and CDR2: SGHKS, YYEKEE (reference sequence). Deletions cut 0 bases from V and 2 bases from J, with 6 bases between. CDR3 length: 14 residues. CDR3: CASSLVEGNQPQHF. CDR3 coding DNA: TGTGCCAGCAGCTTGGTGGAGGGCAATCAGCCCCAGCATTTT.

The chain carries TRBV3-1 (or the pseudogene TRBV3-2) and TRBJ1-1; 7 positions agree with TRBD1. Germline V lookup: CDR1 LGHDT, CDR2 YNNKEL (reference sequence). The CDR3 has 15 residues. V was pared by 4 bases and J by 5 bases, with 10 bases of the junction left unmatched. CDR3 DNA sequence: TGTGCCAGCAGCCCGTCCCGACAGGGCTCGACTGAAGCTTTCTTT. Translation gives CASSPSRQGSTEAFF.

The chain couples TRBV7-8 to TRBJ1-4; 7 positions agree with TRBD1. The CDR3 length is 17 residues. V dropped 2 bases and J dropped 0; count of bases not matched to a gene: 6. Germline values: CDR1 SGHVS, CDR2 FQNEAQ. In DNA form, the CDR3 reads TGTGCCAGCAGCTTAAAAGGGGGCGCTTCAACTAATGAAAAACTGTTTTTT. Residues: CASSLKGGASTNEKLFF.